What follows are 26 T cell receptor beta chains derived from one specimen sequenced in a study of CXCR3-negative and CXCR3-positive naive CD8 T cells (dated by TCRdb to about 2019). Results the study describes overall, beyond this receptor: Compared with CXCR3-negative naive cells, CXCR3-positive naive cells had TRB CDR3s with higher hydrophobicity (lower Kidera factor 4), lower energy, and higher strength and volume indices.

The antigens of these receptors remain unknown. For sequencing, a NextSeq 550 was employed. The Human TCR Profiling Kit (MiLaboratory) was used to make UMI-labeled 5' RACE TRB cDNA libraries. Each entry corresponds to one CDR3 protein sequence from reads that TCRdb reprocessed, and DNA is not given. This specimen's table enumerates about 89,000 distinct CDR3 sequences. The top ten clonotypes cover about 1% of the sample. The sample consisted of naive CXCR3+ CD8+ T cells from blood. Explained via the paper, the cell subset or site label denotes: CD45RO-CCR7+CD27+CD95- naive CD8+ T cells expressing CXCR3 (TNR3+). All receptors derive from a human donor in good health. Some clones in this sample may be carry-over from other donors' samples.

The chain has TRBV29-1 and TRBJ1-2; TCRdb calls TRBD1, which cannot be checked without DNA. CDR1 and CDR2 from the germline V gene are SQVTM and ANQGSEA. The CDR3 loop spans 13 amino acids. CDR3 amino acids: CRAGDRDGSGYTF.

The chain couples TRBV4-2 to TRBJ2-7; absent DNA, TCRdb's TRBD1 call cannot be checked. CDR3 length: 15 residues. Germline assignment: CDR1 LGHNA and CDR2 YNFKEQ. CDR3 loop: CASSPSGQGVYEQYF.

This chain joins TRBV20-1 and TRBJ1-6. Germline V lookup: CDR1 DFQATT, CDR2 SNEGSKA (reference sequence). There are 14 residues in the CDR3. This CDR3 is CSARKRGDNSPLHF.

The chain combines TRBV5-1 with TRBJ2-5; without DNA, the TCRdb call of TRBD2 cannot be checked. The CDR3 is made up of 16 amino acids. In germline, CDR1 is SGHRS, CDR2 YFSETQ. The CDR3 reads CASSPMTSGGGETQYF. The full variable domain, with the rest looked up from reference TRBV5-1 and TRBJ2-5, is KAGVTQTPRYLIKTRGQQVTLSCSPISGHRSVSWYQQTPGQGLQFLFEYFSETQRNKGNFPGRFSGRQFSNSRSEMNVSTLELGDSALYLCASSPMTSGGGETQYFGPGTRLLVL.

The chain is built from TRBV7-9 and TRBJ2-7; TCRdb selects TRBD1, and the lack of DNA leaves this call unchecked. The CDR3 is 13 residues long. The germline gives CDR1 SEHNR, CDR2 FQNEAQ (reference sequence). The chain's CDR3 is CASSQGWAYEQYF.

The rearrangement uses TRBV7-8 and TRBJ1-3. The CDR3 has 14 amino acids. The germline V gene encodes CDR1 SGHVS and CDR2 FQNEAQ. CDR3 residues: CASSPGGSGNTIYF.

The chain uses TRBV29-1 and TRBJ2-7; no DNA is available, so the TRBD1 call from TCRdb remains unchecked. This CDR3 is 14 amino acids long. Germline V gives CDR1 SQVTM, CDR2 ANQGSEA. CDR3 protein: CSVDARGESYEQYF.

The CDR3 is CASTETSNTGELFF. The rearrangement joins TRBV11-3 to TRBJ2-2; with no DNA, the TCRdb D assignment of TRBD2 cannot be verified. This CDR3 comprises 14 residues. Germline lookup yields CDR1 SGHNT and CDR2 YENEEA.

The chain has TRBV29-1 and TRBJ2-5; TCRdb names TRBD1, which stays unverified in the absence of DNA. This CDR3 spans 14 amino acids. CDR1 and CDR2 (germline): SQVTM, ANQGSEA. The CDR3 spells CSVHGAGMMETQYF.

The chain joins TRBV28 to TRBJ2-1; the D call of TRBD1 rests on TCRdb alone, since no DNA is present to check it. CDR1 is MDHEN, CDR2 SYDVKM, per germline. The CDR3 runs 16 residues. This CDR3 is CASSLFQGGKYNEQFF.

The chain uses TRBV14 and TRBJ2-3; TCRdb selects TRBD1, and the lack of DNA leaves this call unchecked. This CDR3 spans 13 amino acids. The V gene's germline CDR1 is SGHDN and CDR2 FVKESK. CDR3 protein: CASGMGGTDTQYF.

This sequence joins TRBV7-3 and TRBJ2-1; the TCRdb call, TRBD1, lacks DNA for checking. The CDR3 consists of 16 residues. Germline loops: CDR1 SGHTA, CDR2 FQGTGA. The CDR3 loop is CANSSGQGGPYNEQFF.

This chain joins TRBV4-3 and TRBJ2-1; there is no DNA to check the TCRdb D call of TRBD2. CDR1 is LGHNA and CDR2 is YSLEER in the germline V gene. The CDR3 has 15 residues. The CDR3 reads CASSEGLGRYNEQFF.

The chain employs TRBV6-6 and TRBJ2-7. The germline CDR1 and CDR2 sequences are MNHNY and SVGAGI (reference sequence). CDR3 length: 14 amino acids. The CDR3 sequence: CASRERFGSYEQYF.

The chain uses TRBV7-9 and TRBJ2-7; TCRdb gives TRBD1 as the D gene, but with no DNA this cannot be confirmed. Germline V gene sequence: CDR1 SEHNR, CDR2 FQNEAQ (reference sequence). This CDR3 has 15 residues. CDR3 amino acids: CASSLATGPSYEQYF.

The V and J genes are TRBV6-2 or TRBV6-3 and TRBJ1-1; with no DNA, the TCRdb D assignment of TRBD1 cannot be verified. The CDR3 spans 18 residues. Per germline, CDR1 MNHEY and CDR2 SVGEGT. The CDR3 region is CASSYVQGSVLMNTEAFF.

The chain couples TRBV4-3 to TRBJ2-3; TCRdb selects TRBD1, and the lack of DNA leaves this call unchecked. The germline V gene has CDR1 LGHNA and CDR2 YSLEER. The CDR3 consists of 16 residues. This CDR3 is CASSQDRAGDTDTQYF.

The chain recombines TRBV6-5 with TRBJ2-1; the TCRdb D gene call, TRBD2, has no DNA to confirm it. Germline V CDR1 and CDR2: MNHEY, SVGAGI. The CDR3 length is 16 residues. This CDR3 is CASSYSIPSGNNEQFF.

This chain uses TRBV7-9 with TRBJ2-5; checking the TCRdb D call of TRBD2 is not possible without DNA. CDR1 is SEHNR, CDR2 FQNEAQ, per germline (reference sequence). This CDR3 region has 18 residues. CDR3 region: CASSFPHGRASGEETQYF.

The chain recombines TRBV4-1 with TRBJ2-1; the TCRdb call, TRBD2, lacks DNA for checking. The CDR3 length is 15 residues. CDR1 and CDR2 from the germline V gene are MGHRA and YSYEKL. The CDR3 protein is CASSQDSSGGNGGFF.

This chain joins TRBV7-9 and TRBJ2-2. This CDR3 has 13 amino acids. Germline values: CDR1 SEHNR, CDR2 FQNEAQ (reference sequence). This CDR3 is CASSFLGAGELFF.

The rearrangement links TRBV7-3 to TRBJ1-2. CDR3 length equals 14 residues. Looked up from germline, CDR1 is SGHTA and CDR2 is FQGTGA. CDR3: CASSGGEDLNGYTF. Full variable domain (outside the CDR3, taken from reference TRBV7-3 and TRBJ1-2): GAGVSQTPSNKVTEKGKYVELRCDPISGHTALYWYRQSLGQGPEFLIYFQGTGAADDSGLPNDRFFAVRPEGSVSTLKIQRTERGDSAVYLCASSGGEDLNGYTFGSGTRLTVV.

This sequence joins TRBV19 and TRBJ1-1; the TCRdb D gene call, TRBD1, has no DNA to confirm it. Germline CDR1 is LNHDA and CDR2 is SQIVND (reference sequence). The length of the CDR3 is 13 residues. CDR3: CASSTNAPTEAFF.

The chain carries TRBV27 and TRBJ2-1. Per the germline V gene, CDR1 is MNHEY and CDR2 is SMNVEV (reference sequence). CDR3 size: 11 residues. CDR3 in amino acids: CASTSGNEQFF.

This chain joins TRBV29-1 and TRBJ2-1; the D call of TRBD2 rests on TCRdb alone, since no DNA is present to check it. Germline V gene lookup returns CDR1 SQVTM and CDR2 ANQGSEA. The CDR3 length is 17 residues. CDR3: CSVEDSTSGGAVIEQFF.

CDR3 region: CASSWTKRGGLPSYEQYF. The rearrangement joins TRBV7-2 to TRBJ2-7; no DNA is available, so the TRBD2 call from TCRdb remains unchecked. Germline CDR1 and CDR2: SGHTA and FQGNSA. This CDR3 has 18 amino acids.